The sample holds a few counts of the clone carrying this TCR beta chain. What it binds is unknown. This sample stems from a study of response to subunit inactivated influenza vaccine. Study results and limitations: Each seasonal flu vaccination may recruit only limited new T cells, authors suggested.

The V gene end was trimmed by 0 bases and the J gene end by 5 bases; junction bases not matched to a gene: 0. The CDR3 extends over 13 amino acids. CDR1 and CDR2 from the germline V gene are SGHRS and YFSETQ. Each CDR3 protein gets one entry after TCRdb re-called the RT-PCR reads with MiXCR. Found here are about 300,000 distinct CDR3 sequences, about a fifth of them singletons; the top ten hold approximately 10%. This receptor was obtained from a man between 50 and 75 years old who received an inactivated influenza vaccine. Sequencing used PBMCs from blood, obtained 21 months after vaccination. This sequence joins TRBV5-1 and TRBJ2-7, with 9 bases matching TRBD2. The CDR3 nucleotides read TGCGCCAGCAGCTTGGGACTAGCGGACGAGCAGTACTTC. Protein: CASSLGLADEQYF.